Below, 19 T cell receptor beta chains from the same sample are listed, as sequenced in a study of cytomegalovirus exposure and HLA in healthy donors. 60 Vbeta and 13 Jbeta primers were used in PCR. Clones were sequenced by immunoSEQ multiplex PCR, and TCRdb holds only the in-frame ones, with some missing. The data hold under 55,000 clones, with approximately 70% observed a single time. The sequencing input was PBMCs. All receptors derive from a young man in good health and CMV-seronegative.

The sample holds a few counts of this clone. This rearrangement joins TRBV28 to TRBJ1-2, with D unclear. The V end was cut by 4 bases, the J end by 5 bases, with 11 bases between. The germline CDR1 and CDR2 sequences are MDHEN and SYDVKM. This CDR3 is 13 amino acids long. The CDR3 region is CASSSLRRYGYTF. In DNA form, the CDR3 reads TGTGCCAGCAGTTCCCTGAGGCGGTATGGCTACACCTTC.

This clone occurred a few times. The chain has TRBV7-2 and TRBJ1-1; a weak D match, TRBD1 (5 bases). Germline values: CDR1 SGHTA, CDR2 FQGNSA. This CDR3 is 15 amino acids long. V was cut by 5 bases and J by 3 bases, with 16 bases left in between. CDR3 in DNA: TGTGCCAGCAGCAGGAGGGGTCCCGTAGACACTGAAGCTTTCTTT. Translation: CASSRRGPVDTEAFF.

J is TRBJ2-5 and V is TRBV13; perhaps TRBD2 as D (6 bases). This CDR3 spans 12 amino acids. Deletions cut 5 bases from V and 6 bases from J, with 10 bases between. Looked up from germline, CDR1 is PRHDT and CDR2 is FYEKMQ (reference sequence). CDR3 in DNA: TGTGCCAGCAGCCGGGGGACGAAGACCCAGTACTTC. Translation gives CASSRGTKTQYF.

This sequence joins TRBV4-1 and TRBJ1-5; D not certain. From germline, CDR1 is MGHRA and CDR2 YSYEKL. The CDR3 spans 15 residues. Deletions cut 4 bases from V and 0 bases from J, with 10 bases between. For the CDR3, the DNA is TGCGCCAGCAGCCCGAGGGAGATTAGCAATCAGCCCCAGCATTTT. Amino acid sequence: CASSPREISNQPQHF.

The chain combines TRBV9 with TRBJ2-7; weak D call: TRBD2 (5 bases). The CDR3 runs to 14 residues. CDR1 SGDLS and CDR2 YYNGEE come from the germline V gene. V gave up 0 bases and J gave up 2 bases, with 9 bases separating them. CDR3 sequence: CASSVGTLPYEQYF. The CDR3, as DNA: TGTGCCAGCAGCGTAGGGACTCTTCCCTACGAGCAGTACTTC.

The chain is built from TRBV4-3 and TRBJ2-5; 8 nucleotides line up with TRBD2. From germline, CDR1 is LGHNA and CDR2 YSLEER. This CDR3 comprises 15 residues. Trimming took 0 bases from V and 5 from J; bases not matched to a gene: 5. The CDR3, as DNA: TGCGCCAGCAGCCAAGATTATGCTAGCGGGGAGACCCAGTACTTC. It codes for CASSQDYASGETQYF.

The chain combines TRBV27 with TRBJ2-3; 9 bases align to TRBD2. Trimming took 4 bases from V and 3 from J; bases not matched to a gene: 2. The CDR3 sequence is 14 residues long. In germline, CDR1 is MNHEY, CDR2 SMNVEV (reference sequence). CDR3 bases: TGTGCCAGCAGTTCAGCGGGAGGAACAGATACGCAGTATTTT. This gives the protein CASSSAGGTDTQYF.

This clone has more than one count but fewer than ten. This chain joins TRBV30 and TRBJ2-1; 9 bases match TRBD2. This CDR3 comprises 15 residues. The germline CDR1 and CDR2 sequences are GTSNPN and SVGIG (reference sequence). V lost 0 bases, J lost 4 bases, and 4 bases stayed unmatched. CDR3 sequence reads: CAWSVGLAGYNEQFF. The CDR3 DNA reads as TGTGCCTGGAGTGTCGGGCTAGCGGGATACAATGAGCAGTTCTTC.

This clone showed up just a few times. The chain combines TRBV9 with TRBJ2-1; 13 nucleotides align to TRBD2. The CDR3 runs to 15 residues. CDR1 is SGDLS and CDR2 is YYNGEE in the germline V gene. Unmatched junction bases numbered 6, after V lost 4 bases and J lost 8 bases. CDR3 sequence reads: CASSLRTSGSYEQFF. In DNA form, the CDR3 reads TGTGCCAGCAGCCTTCGGACTAGCGGGAGCTATGAGCAGTTCTTC.

The chain couples TRBV30 to TRBJ2-7; D remains ambiguous. V lost 0 bases, J lost 6 bases, and 6 bases lay in between. The CDR3 sequence is 11 residues long. Germline V gene data show CDR1 as GTSNPN and CDR2 as SVGIG (reference sequence). CDR3 bases: TGTGCCTGGAGTGTACCTAGCGAGCAGTACTTC. Amino acid sequence: CAWSVPSEQYF.

This chain links TRBV11-2 with TRBJ2-1; 7 bases agree with TRBD1. This CDR3 is 15 amino acids long. Germline assignment: CDR1 SGHAT and CDR2 FQNNGV. J was trimmed by 8 bases and V by 4 bases; bases with no gene match: 11. CDR3 in DNA: TGTGCCAGCAGCTCAGTAACAGGGGTCGGGGATGAGCAGTTCTTC. Encoded protein: CASSSVTGVGDEQFF.

The gene calls are TRBV4-1 and TRBJ2-1; TRBD2 matches at 12 bases. J lost 10 bases, V lost 5 bases, and 9 bases had no gene match. This CDR3 has 15 amino acids. CDR1 MGHRA and CDR2 YSYEKL come from the germline V gene. CDR3 residues: CASSGTGTSGREQFF. The DNA of the CDR3 is TGCGCCAGCAGCGGAACCGGGACTAGCGGGCGGGAGCAGTTCTTC.

This clone was counted only a few times. The chain uses TRBV28 and TRBJ2-2, with no clear D. The CDR3 is made up of 13 amino acids. Germline V lookup: CDR1 MDHEN, CDR2 SYDVKM. V gave up 5 bases and J gave up 2 bases, with 6 bases separating them. The CDR3 DNA reads as TGTGCCAGCAGTCCCCAAAACACCGGGGAGCTGTTTTTT. Its translation is CASSPQNTGELFF.

The J gene is TRBJ1-1, the V gene TRBV5-4, with D possibly matching TRBD1 (5 bases). The CDR3 length is 15 residues. V was clipped by 2 bases and J by 1 base, with 12 bases between them. The germline gives CDR1 SGHNT, CDR2 YYREEE (reference sequence). The CDR3 DNA is TGTGCCAGCAGCTTCCCCTCCGGACAGAACACTGAAGCTTTCTTT. Its protein product is CASSFPSGQNTEAFF.

V gene TRBV6-4 combines with J gene TRBJ2-5; D might be TRBD2 (6 bases). Germline CDR1 MRHNA, CDR2 SNTAGT. V lost 5 bases and J lost 4, with 11 bases in between. This CDR3 spans 13 amino acids. For the CDR3, the DNA is TGTGCCAGCAGTACTAGCATTGGAGAGACCCAGTACTTC. This sequence encodes CASSTSIGETQYF.

The chain uses TRBV5-6 and TRBJ2-7, with D uncertain. Germline lookup yields CDR1 SGHDT and CDR2 YYEEEE. The CDR3 loop spans 14 amino acids. V was trimmed by 0 bases and J by 3 bases, leaving 10 bases between them. Here the CDR3 reads CASSLGTAIYEQYF. In DNA, the CDR3 is TGTGCCAGCAGCTTGGGAACAGCAATCTACGAGCAGTACTTC.

This clone turned up a few times. This sequence joins TRBV6-5 and TRBJ2-3, with 10 positions matching TRBD2. CDR1 is MNHEY, CDR2 SVGAGI, per germline. CDR3 length: 14 amino acids. Germline trimming cut 4 bases from V and 3 bases from J; bases unmatched to any gene: 1. CDR3 amino acids: CASSLTSGTDTQYF. The CDR3 nucleotides read TGTGCCAGCAGTTTGACTAGCGGGACAGATACGCAGTATTTT.

This clone has just a few counts. The chain is built from TRBV4-1 and TRBJ1-3, with D possibly TRBD1 on 6 matching bases. The length of the CDR3 is 17 residues. Germline V gene data show CDR1 as MGHRA and CDR2 as YSYEKL. Trimming took off 1 base at V and 2 bases at J, with 15 bases between the two ends. The CDR3 loop is CASSQAPPQGTGNTIYF. CDR3 nucleotides: TGCGCCAGCAGCCAAGCCCCCCCTCAGGGGACTGGAAACACCATATATTTT.

The chain is built from TRBV9 and TRBJ2-1; the D is unclear. The CDR3 consists of 15 residues. The V end lost 1 base, the J end lost 7 bases, and 15 bases lay between the germline ends. Germline loops: CDR1 SGDLS, CDR2 YYNGEE. Here the CDR3 DNA reads TGTGCCAGCAGCGTAATCCCCGCTACCGGGAATGAGCAGTTCTTC. It specifies CASSVIPATGNEQFF.